The 30 T cell receptor beta chains below come from one sample, sequenced in a study of cytomegalovirus exposure and HLA in healthy donors (dated by TCRdb to about 2017). Libraries were built with the immunoSEQ multiplex PCR assay. For the multiplex PCR, a mixture combining 60 forward primers for TCR Vbeta segments and 13 reverse primers for TCR Jbeta segments was used. TCRdb took this table from immuneACCESS and kept in-frame rearrangements with V and J called. Such tables lack part of the clones; where checked against another copy, unresolved V genes explain under half of the gap, and the rest is unexplained. This sample is represented by 150,000 to 200,000 clones; more than 70% of them were singletons. The biggest ten clones account for over 4% of the sample. The sequenced material came from PBMCs. All receptors come from a male donor in good health and CMV-seronegative.

The V gene is TRBV5-1, the J gene TRBJ2-1; 9 positions agree with TRBD2. V lost 4 bases and J lost 9; bases outside the gene matches: 8. CDR3 length: 14 amino acids. The germline V gene encodes CDR1 SGHRS and CDR2 YFSETQ. In DNA, the CDR3 is TGCGCCAGCAGCGCGCTGGCGGGAGGGGGTGAGCAGTTCTTC. It is translated as CASSALAGGGEQFF. The full variable domain, completed using reference TRBV5-1 and TRBJ2-1, is KAGVTQTPRYLIKTRGQQVTLSCSPISGHRSVSWYQQTPGQGLQFLFEYFSETQRNKGNFPGRFSGRQFSNSRSEMNVSTLELGDSALYLCASSALAGGGEQFFGPGTRLTVL.

The rearrangement joins TRBV15 to TRBJ2-5; 9 bases map to TRBD2. V shed 0 bases and J 7 bases; nucleotides not matched to a gene: 12. This CDR3 has 17 amino acids. The germline V gene encodes CDR1 LNHNV and CDR2 YYDKDF (reference sequence). CDR3 in amino acids: CATSREAELAGKGTQYF. The CDR3, as DNA: TGTGCCACCAGCAGAGAAGCGGAGCTAGCGGGAAAGGGGACCCAGTACTTC.

The V gene is TRBV10-3, the J gene TRBJ2-3; TRBD1 agrees at 11 bases. Germline values: CDR1 ENHRY, CDR2 SYGVKD. This CDR3 has 14 amino acids. The trim removed 4 bases at V and 5 bases at J, leaving 2 bases unmatched. The CDR3 sequence is CAISGTGGEDTQYF. The CDR3, as DNA: TGTGCCATCAGTGGGACAGGGGGCGAAGATACGCAGTATTTT.

The V call is TRBV7-9, the J call TRBJ2-1; D ambiguous. This CDR3 is 13 amino acids long. Trimming pared 2 bases from V and 7 bases from J, leaving 9 bases between. The germline V gene has CDR1 SEHNR and CDR2 FQNEAQ (reference sequence). The CDR3 is CASSLLFGNEQFF. The CDR3, as DNA: TGTGCCAGCAGCTTACTTTTCGGGAATGAGCAGTTCTTC.

The V gene is TRBV5-1, the J gene TRBJ2-2, with D tentatively TRBD1 (6 bases). Trimming cost V 4 bases and J 0 bases, with 10 bases left between them. The germline gives CDR1 SGHRS, CDR2 YFSETQ. The CDR3 covers 15 residues. CDR3 DNA: TGCGCCAGCAGCCAGGGGACAACGAACACCGGGGAGCTGTTTTTT. Protein sequence: CASSQGTTNTGELFF. Variable domain in full (rest from reference TRBV5-1 and TRBJ2-2): KAGVTQTPRYLIKTRGQQVTLSCSPISGHRSVSWYQQTPGQGLQFLFEYFSETQRNKGNFPGRFSGRQFSNSRSEMNVSTLELGDSALYLCASSQGTTNTGELFFGEGSRLTVL.

The CDR3 spells CASSPPGLVRHEQYF. DNA of the CDR3: TGTGCCAGCTCACCGCCGGGACTGGTCAGACACGAGCAGTACTTC. V gene TRBV18 combines with J gene TRBJ2-7, with a tentative D call TRBD2 (6 bases). The CDR3 loop spans 15 amino acids. V lost 3 bases and J lost 5, with 17 bases in between. Germline CDR1 reads KGHSH; CDR2 reads LQKENI.

V usage is TRBV19 and J usage is TRBJ2-6; D not resolved. Trimming pared 7 bases from V and 0 bases from J, leaving 7 bases between. The CDR3 is 14 residues long. CDR1 is LNHDA and CDR2 is SQIVND in the germline V gene (reference sequence). The CDR3 DNA reads TGTGCCAGTACCCACGGCTCTGGGGCCAACGTCCTGACTTTC. This encodes CASTHGSGANVLTF. The complete variable domain, with remaining parts taken from reference TRBV19 and TRBJ2-6, reads DGGITQSPKYLFRKEGQNVTLSCEQNLNHDAMYWYRQDPGQGLRLIYYSQIVNDFQKGDIAEGYSVSREKKESFPLTVTSAQKNPTAFYLCASTHGSGANVLTFGAGSRLTVL.

In DNA, the CDR3 is TGTGCCAGCAGCGTAACCCCCGGGTCCGGGGGGGCCAACGTCCTGACTTTC. This sequence encodes CASSVTPGSGGANVLTF. The rearrangement links TRBV9 to TRBJ2-6; D is unclear. Looked up from germline, CDR1 is SGDLS and CDR2 is YYNGEE. The CDR3 has 17 residues. V lost 1 base and J 4 bases, leaving 15 bases between the germline ends.

This chain joins TRBV19 and TRBJ2-7; 7 bases map to TRBD1. J lost 4 bases, V lost 5 bases, and 8 bases had no gene match. The CDR3 contains 14 residues. Germline-derived CDR1 and CDR2 are LNHDA and SQIVND (reference sequence). In nucleotides, the CDR3 is TGTGCCAGTAGTCCCGGGACAGCGTTTTACGAGCAGTACTTC. Translation gives CASSPGTAFYEQYF. Full variable domain (outside the CDR3, taken from reference TRBV19 and TRBJ2-7): DGGITQSPKYLFRKEGQNVTLSCEQNLNHDAMYWYRQDPGQGLRLIYYSQIVNDFQKGDIAEGYSVSREKKESFPLTVTSAQKNPTAFYLCASSPGTAFYEQYFGPGTRLTVT.

This clone came up a few times. The genes are TRBV2 and TRBJ2-6, with D possibly TRBD2 on 5 matching bases. Trimming cost V 3 bases and J 4 bases, with 13 bases left between them. The CDR3 spans 16 residues. In germline, CDR1 is SNHLY, CDR2 FYNNEI. This CDR3 is CASSDSGVSGANVLTF. DNA of the CDR3: TGTGCCAGCAGTGACTCCGGGGTTTCCGGGGCCAACGTCCTGACTTTC.

V is TRBV7-6 and J is TRBJ2-5, with 13 bases lining up with TRBD2. Germline CDR1 and CDR2: SGHVS and FNYEAQ. This CDR3 has 17 residues. Unmatched junction bases numbered 9, after V lost 5 bases and J lost 3 bases. CDR3 in amino acids: CASSPFSGLAGEETQYF. The CDR3 region has the DNA TGTGCCAGCAGCCCCTTCTCAGGACTAGCGGGGGAAGAGACCCAGTACTTC.

The rearrangement links TRBV6-6 to TRBJ1-2, with 7 bases matching TRBD1. Germline loops: CDR1 MNHNY, CDR2 SVGAGI (reference sequence). Trimming took 6 bases from V and 5 from J; bases not matched to a gene: 3. This CDR3 comprises 12 residues. In DNA form, the CDR3 reads TGTGCCAGCAGACAGGGGCGGTATGGCTACACCTTC. Translation: CASRQGRYGYTF.

The sample holds a few counts of this clone. The chain is built from TRBV29-1 and TRBJ2-5, with 9 positions matching TRBD1. The V and J ends lost 6 bases and 5 bases, in that order; junction bases with no gene match: 13. CDR1 and CDR2 (germline): SQVTM, ANQGSEA. This CDR3 comprises 15 residues. CDR3 protein: CSVAPPDRGGETQYF. The CDR3 DNA sequence: TGCAGCGTCGCGCCCCCGGACAGGGGAGGGGAGACCCAGTACTTC.

Only one count was recorded for this clone. V gene TRBV28 combines with J gene TRBJ2-5, with 10 bases that match TRBD1. Germline V gives CDR1 MDHEN, CDR2 SYDVKM. This CDR3 has 17 residues. V gave up 7 bases and J gave up 1 base; unmatched junction bases: 12. CDR3 amino acids: CASTPTPGTGVQETQYF. The CDR3 DNA is TGTGCCAGCACCCCCACGCCCGGGACAGGGGTCCAAGAGACCCAGTACTTC.

The chain employs TRBV18 and TRBJ1-1; TRBD1 matches at 8 bases. The CDR3 consists of 16 residues. V lost 4 bases, J lost 0 bases, and 7 bases stayed unmatched. The V gene's germline CDR1 is KGHSH and CDR2 LQKENI. CDR3 amino acids: CASSRGQGTLNTEAFF. Here the CDR3 DNA reads TGTGCCAGCTCACGCGGACAGGGTACCCTGAACACTGAAGCTTTCTTT.

V is TRBV28 and J is TRBJ2-7, with a weak D call TRBD2 (6 bases). V was clipped by 6 bases and J by 7 bases, with 13 bases between them. Germline CDR1 MDHEN, CDR2 SYDVKM. CDR3 length: 12 amino acids. The CDR3 is CASRGTAGEQYF. CDR3 in DNA: TGTGCCAGCAGAGGGACCGCGGGAGAGCAGTACTTC.

As concerns this clone: One junction end does not reproduce the germline sequence, and a read error may be involved. This specimen includes other DNA sequences encoding the same CDR3. This rearrangement joins TRBV29-1 to TRBJ1-2; 9 nucleotides line up with TRBD1. The germline CDR1 and CDR2 sequences are SQVTM and ANQGSEA. The CDR3 extends over 16 amino acids. CDR3 nucleotide sequence: TGCAGCGTTGAAGAACAGGGGGCGCAGCCTAACTATGGCTATACCTTC. Protein sequence: CSVEEQGAQPNYGYTF.

The table lists this clone with a count of one. The chain links TRBV6-5 to TRBJ1-5, with TRBD1 matching 7 bases. Germline V gives CDR1 MNHEY, CDR2 SVGAGI. This CDR3 has 15 residues. The V segment lost 2 bases and the J segment 2 bases; nucleotides outside the gene matches: 3. The CDR3 coding sequence is TGTGCCAGCAGTTACGGCGGGACAGGCAATCAGCCCCAGCATTTT. This sequence encodes CASSYGGTGNQPQHF.

The chain links TRBV6-5 to TRBJ1-2; TRBD1 matches at 9 bases. From germline, CDR1 is MNHEY and CDR2 SVGAGI. J gave up 8 bases and V 6 bases, and 10 bases lay outside the gene matches. This CDR3 contains 14 residues. CDR3 sequence reads: CASRAQQGAQGYTF. CDR3 nucleotides: TGTGCCAGCAGAGCCCAACAGGGGGCGCAGGGCTACACCTTC.

This sequence joins TRBV4-1 and TRBJ2-7, with 9 nucleotides matching TRBD1. J was trimmed by 2 bases and V by 3 bases; bases with no gene match: 5. Germline CDR1 MGHRA, CDR2 YSYEKL. The length of the CDR3 is 15 residues. This chain's CDR3 is CASSHAQGAAYEQYF. The CDR3 region has the DNA TGCGCCAGCAGCCATGCACAGGGGGCTGCCTACGAGCAGTACTTC.

V is TRBV5-1 and J is TRBJ2-1; the match to TRBD1 covers 12 bases. This CDR3 spans 16 amino acids. The V segment lost 4 bases and the J segment 9 bases; nucleotides outside the gene matches: 11. Germline V CDR1 and CDR2: SGHRS, YFSETQ. In nucleotides, the CDR3 is TGCGCCAGCAGCCAATGGGGACAGGGGGCGAGGGGTGAGCAGTTCTTC. Translating it yields CASSQWGQGARGEQFF.

This sequence joins TRBV6-6 and TRBJ2-3; 9 bases agree with TRBD1. The germline V gene encodes CDR1 MNHNY and CDR2 SVGAGI (reference sequence). Losses at the gene ends were 6 bases for V and 3 bases for J; bases not matched to a gene: 4. The CDR3 sequence is 14 residues long. CDR3 sequence (DNA): TGTGCCAGCAGCCTCGGACAGGGGACAGATACGCAGTATTTT. Translation: CASSLGQGTDTQYF.

This rearrangement joins TRBV5-1 to TRBJ2-7; 10 bases fit TRBD1. The germline CDR1 and CDR2 sequences are SGHRS and YFSETQ. V lost 2 bases and J lost 2; bases outside the gene matches: 7. The CDR3 sequence is 16 residues long. The CDR3 protein is CASSLTGQGITYEQYF. CDR3 DNA sequence: TGCGCCAGCAGCTTAACGGGACAGGGGATAACCTACGAGCAGTACTTC. Filled out from reference TRBV5-1 and TRBJ2-7, the complete variable domain reads KAGVTQTPRYLIKTRGQQVTLSCSPISGHRSVSWYQQTPGQGLQFLFEYFSETQRNKGNFPGRFSGRQFSNSRSEMNVSTLELGDSALYLCASSLTGQGITYEQYFGPGTRLTVT.

Turning to this clone: The same CDR3 also results from other DNA sequences found in this sample. CDR3 protein: CASSLLAGQETQYF. The CDR3, as DNA: TGCGCCAGCAGCTTACTAGCGGGTCAAGAGACCCAGTACTTC. The chain has TRBV5-1 and TRBJ2-5, with 9 bases aligning to TRBD2. The trim removed 2 bases at V and 2 bases at J, leaving 1 base unmatched. This CDR3 is 14 amino acids long. Germline lookup yields CDR1 SGHRS and CDR2 YFSETQ. Complete variable domain (other parts from reference TRBV5-1 and TRBJ2-5): KAGVTQTPRYLIKTRGQQVTLSCSPISGHRSVSWYQQTPGQGLQFLFEYFSETQRNKGNFPGRFSGRQFSNSRSEMNVSTLELGDSALYLCASSLLAGQETQYFGPGTRLLVL.

The rearrangement uses TRBV28 and TRBJ1-1; D gene unclear. The CDR3 covers 13 residues. V dropped 10 bases and J dropped 5 bases, with 17 bases sitting between them. Germline CDR1 reads MDHEN; CDR2 reads SYDVKM. The CDR3 DNA reads as TGTGCCATTCTCGACGCTCCGGGAACTGAAGCTTTCTTT. Translation: CAILDAPGTEAFF.

In this sample, this clone turned up once. The chain recombines TRBV9 with TRBJ2-5; 7 bases map to TRBD2. Germline values: CDR1 SGDLS, CDR2 YYNGEE. The CDR3 loop spans 14 amino acids. The ends lost 0 bases at V and 4 bases at J; junction bases unmatched: 3. CDR3 sequence reads: CASSVATGGETQYF. The CDR3 DNA reads as TGTGCCAGCAGCGTAGCGACGGGGGGAGAGACCCAGTACTTC.

V usage is TRBV7-8 and J usage is TRBJ2-5; D is unresolved. The CDR3 is 16 residues long. The ends were cut back, 1 base at V and 2 bases at J, with 14 bases in the middle. The germline CDR1 and CDR2 sequences are SGHVS and FQNEAQ. CDR3 sequence (DNA): TGTGCCAGCAGCTTAGTCCCTGTTAGCAGACAAGAGACCCAGTACTTC. Its translation: CASSLVPVSRQETQYF. The whole variable domain, filled in from reference TRBV7-8 and TRBJ2-5, reads GAGVSQSPRYKVAKRGQDVALRCDPISGHVSLFWYQQALGQGPEFLTYFQNEAQLDKSGLPSDRFFAERPEGSVSTLKIQRTQQEDSAVYLCASSLVPVSRQETQYFGPGTRLLVL.

The genes are TRBV7-2 and TRBJ1-2; TRBD1 matches 8 bases. The CDR3 loop spans 13 amino acids. Trimming cost V 5 bases and J 8 bases; bases outside gene matches: 7. From germline, CDR1 is SGHTA and CDR2 FQGNSA. DNA of the CDR3: TGTGCCAGCAGCCCCCAGGACAGGGACGGCTACACCTTC. Its protein product is CASSPQDRDGYTF.

This clone was observed once. CDR3 region: CSVSSGRRTDTQYF. As DNA, the CDR3 is TGCAGCGTTTCTAGCGGGAGAAGGACAGATACGCAGTATTTT. This chain links TRBV29-1 with TRBJ2-3; 10 bases are a match to TRBD2. This CDR3 comprises 14 residues. The germline gives CDR1 SQVTM, CDR2 ANQGSEA. V lost 5 bases to trimming and J lost 3 bases; unmatched junction nucleotides: 5.

The rearrangement uses TRBV5-4 and TRBJ1-4; D unclear. Germline assignment: CDR1 SGHNT and CDR2 YYREEE (reference sequence). The CDR3 runs to 13 residues. V lost 4 bases to trimming and J lost 10 bases, with 14 bases between them. The CDR3 DNA is TGTGCCAGCAGCCTTGGTAGGGAGCCAAAACTGTTTTTT. It specifies CASSLGREPKLFF.